A selection of T cell receptor beta chains follows, all from one sample in a study of OX40 agonist ivuxolimab in advanced cancers. Repertoires were generated with immunoSEQ multiplex PCR, while TCRdb's copy carries only in-frame clones and drops some. The profile shows some 81,000 clones, 80% to 90% of them singletons. Sequences were derived from CD4+ or CD8+ T cells sorted from blood, sampled in a trial of the OX40 agonist ivuxolimab. These receptors were obtained from an adult with an advanced solid tumor such as melanoma, head and neck, liver or kidney cancer. Both conserved end residues are part of each CDR3. D genes are given only for firm matches. Not all rows give a size; the values are once, few, many and, for expanded clones, a class.

NA,TRBJ2-2,TRBV7-9,18,TRBD2,CASSYTGLAGGNTGELFF,TGTGCCAGCAGCTACACGGGACTAGCGGGGGGTAACACCGGGGAGCTGTTTTTT
NA,TRBJ2-7,TRBV11-3,15,NA,CASSLGAQVSYEQYF,TGTGCCAGCAGCTTAGGAGCACAGGTCTCCTACGAGCAGTACTTC
NA,TRBJ1-4,TRBV5-1,14,NA,CASSLGQGREKLFF,TGCGCCAGCAGCTTGGGGCAGGGGCGAGAAAAACTGTTTTTT
NA,TRBJ2-1,TRBV6-6,13,NA,CASIPTDFNEQFF,TGTGCCAGCATACCAACGGACTTCAATGAGCAGTTCTTC
NA,TRBJ1-5,TRBV27,14,NA,CASSEWAGRQPQHF,TGTGCCAGCAGTGAGTGGGCCGGGCGTCAGCCCCAGCATTTT
NA,TRBJ1-2,TRBV12-5,19,TRBD1,CASGMLTQGGTGFHYGYTF,TGTGCTAGTGGTATGCTCACCCAAGGAGGGACAGGGTTTCACTATGGCTACACCTTC
NA,TRBJ1-2,TRBV19,14,TRBD1,CASSVQGDGYGYTF,TGTGCCAGTAGTGTACAGGGGGACGGGTATGGCTACACCTTC
NA,TRBJ1-3,TRBV20-1,11,NA,CSARSGNTIYF,TGCAGTGCTAGATCGGGAAACACCATATATTTT
NA,TRBJ2-7,TRBV5-6,16,TRBD1,CASSLPGQGGSYEQYF,TGTGCCAGCAGCTTACCGGGACAGGGGGGATCCTACGAGCAGTACTTC
NA,TRBJ2-1,TRBV5-4,16,TRBD2,CASSSAPGLAGGEQFF,TGTGCCAGCAGCTCTGCTCCGGGACTAGCGGGAGGGGAGCAGTTCTTC
NA,TRBJ2-7,TRBV6-6,15,TRBD1,CASSAGQGGTYEQYF,TGTGCCAGCAGCGCTGGACAGGGGGGTACCTACGAGCAGTACTTC
NA,TRBJ2-7,TRBV28,14,NA,CAGSRAGVPYEQYF,TGTGCCGGCAGCCGCGCCGGGGTCCCCTACGAGCAGTACTTC
NA,TRBJ2-1,TRBV6-7,15,NA,CAGTSLLAGADEQFF,TGTGCCGGAACTTCGTTGTTAGCCGGCGCTGATGAGCAGTTCTTC
few,TRBJ2-5,TRBV7-6,16,NA,CASSKREGAQGETQYF,TGTGCCAGCAGCAAGAGGGAGGGGGCCCAGGGGGAGACCCAGTACTTC
NA,TRBJ1-2,TRBV6-5,14,TRBD1,CASSPRQGVYGYTF,TGTGCCAGCAGTCCTCGACAGGGAGTGTATGGCTACACCTTC
NA,TRBJ1-6,TRBV27,12,NA,CASSFSNSPLHF,TGTGCCAGCAGTTTCAGTAATTCACCCCTCCACTTT
NA,TRBJ1-5,TRBV19,17,NA,CASSPGLMRSNRQPQHF,TGTGCCAGTAGTCCGGGGTTGATGAGGTCAAACAGGCAGCCCCAGCATTTT
NA,TRBJ2-7,TRBV5-6,15,NA,CASSLSGTTGYEQYF,TGTGCCAGCAGCTTGTCCGGGACCACCGGGTACGAGCAGTACTTC
NA,TRBJ2-6,TRBV15,16,NA,CATSSDQGSGANVLTF,TGTGCCACCAGCAGTGATCAAGGATCCGGGGCCAACGTCCTGACTTTC
NA,TRBJ1-1,TRBV30,12,TRBD1,CAWGTGRTEAFF,TGTGCCTGGGGGACAGGGAGGACTGAAGCTTTCTTT
NA,TRBJ1-5,TRBV5-1,14,NA,CASSLRGLGEPQHF,TGCGCCAGCAGCTTGAGGGGTCTGGGTGAGCCCCAGCATTTT
NA,TRBJ1-2,TRBV6-4,19,TRBD1,CASSALWDRALNPLIGYTF,TGTGCCAGCAGTGCTCTCTGGGACAGGGCCCTAAATCCCCTCATCGGCTACACCTTC
NA,TRBJ2-1,TRBV19,16,NA,CASSISGGLGYNEQFF,TGTGCCAGTAGTATAAGCGGAGGGTTGGGGTACAATGAGCAGTTCTTC
NA,TRBJ1-2,TRBV7-2,18,TRBD1,CASSLGRDRVQFSRGYTF,TGTGCCAGCAGCTTAGGTCGGGACAGGGTACAGTTTAGCCGAGGCTACACCTTC
NA,TRBJ1-1,TRBV7-2,13,NA,CASSLRRNTEAFF,TGTGCCAGCAGCCTTCGAAGGAACACTGAAGCTTTCTTT
NA,TRBJ1-1,TRBV11-3,13,NA,CASSSLSTVGAFF,TGTGCCAGCAGCTCCCTCTCCACTGTCGGGGCTTTCTTT
NA,TRBJ1-3,TRBV6-4,21,NA,CASSDSSGTLTSSSSGNTIYF,TGTGCCAGCAGTGACTCCTCCGGGACCCTCACGTCGTCGAGCTCTGGAAACACCATATATTTT
NA,TRBJ1-4,TRBV28,11,NA,CASSQGQKLFF,TGTGCCAGCAGCCAAGGACAGAAACTGTTTTTT
NA,TRBJ1-5,TRBV28,13,NA,CASRQGFLPPQHF,TGTGCCAGTCGGCAGGGTTTTCTTCCGCCCCAGCATTTT